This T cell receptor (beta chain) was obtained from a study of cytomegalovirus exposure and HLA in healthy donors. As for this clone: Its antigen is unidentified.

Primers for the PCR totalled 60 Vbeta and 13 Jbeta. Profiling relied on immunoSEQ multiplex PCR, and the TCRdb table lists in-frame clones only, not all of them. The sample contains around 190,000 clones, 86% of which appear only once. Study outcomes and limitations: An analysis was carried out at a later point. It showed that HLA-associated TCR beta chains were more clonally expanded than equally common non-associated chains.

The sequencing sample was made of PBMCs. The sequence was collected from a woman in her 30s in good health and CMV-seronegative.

CDR3 amino acids: CASSLYGAGTDTQYF. DNA for the CDR3: TGTGCCAGCTCACTATATGGAGCGGGCACAGATACGCAGTATTTT. The J gene is TRBJ2-3, the V gene TRBV18; tentative D call: TRBD2 (5 bases). V dropped 4 bases and J dropped 1 base, with 12 bases sitting between them. Germline assignment: CDR1 KGHSH and CDR2 LQKENI. The CDR3 spans 15 residues.